The rows below give T cell receptor beta chains drawn from one sample of a study of CD8+ T cells in alopecia areata. Sequenced by immunoSEQ multiplex PCR; TCRdb stores in-frame clones only, minus some. The sample includes more than 150,000 clones, roughly 46% of them seen just once. Sequences were derived from CD8+ T cells sorted from blood, sampled around week 54, from a patient treated with tofacitinib. These receptors were obtained from a human donor with alopecia areata. The CDR3 runs from the conserved cysteine through the conserved F or W. A D gene is named only where the DNA matches it firmly. Clone size is given for some rows only: seen once, a few or many times, or a class if the clone is expanded.

D: TRBD2
V: TRBV6-5
size: -
J: TRBJ2-1
DNA: TGTGCCAGCAGTTACTCTGCGGGGGGGATTTACAATGAGCAGTTCTTC
CDR3: CASSYSAGGIYNEQFF

D: TRBD1
V: TRBV9
size: few
J: TRBJ2-7
DNA: TGTGCCAGCAGCGTAGGTGGGACAGCCTACGAGCAGTACTTC
CDR3: CASSVGGTAYEQYF

D: -
V: TRBV27
size: few
J: TRBJ2-3
DNA: TGTGCCAGCAGCATCCGCACCAACACAGATACGCAGTATTTT
CDR3: CASSIRTNTDTQYF

D: -
V: TRBV10-3
size: -
J: TRBJ2-7
DNA: TGTGCCATCAGTGAGTCGGCCTACGAGCAGTACTTC
CDR3: CAISESAYEQYF

D: -
V: TRBV6-5
size: -
J: TRBJ1-1
DNA: TGTGCCAGCAGTGCCCCACCAGGGTCCACTGAAGCTTTCTTT
CDR3: CASSAPPGSTEAFF

D: -
V: TRBV5-1
size: few
J: TRBJ2-4
DNA: TGCGCCAGCAGCCTACGCCCGGGACACCAAAAAAACATTCAGTACTTC
CDR3: CASSLRPGHQKNIQYF

D: TRBD1
V: TRBV5-6
size: few
J: TRBJ2-7
DNA: TGTGCCAGCAGCGCCAATACCGGGACAGGAGACTACGAGCAGTACTTC
CDR3: CASSANTGTGDYEQYF

D: -
V: TRBV7-8
size: -
J: TRBJ1-1
DNA: TGTGCCAGCAGCCCATTCCAGGGTGGAATGAACACTGAAGCTTTCTTT
CDR3: CASSPFQGGMNTEAFF

D: -
V: TRBV27
size: few
J: TRBJ2-7
DNA: TGTGCCAGCAGCTTCAACAGGGCCTCCTACGAGCAGTACTTC
CDR3: CASSFNRASYEQYF

D: TRBD1
V: TRBV6-5
size: -
J: TRBJ2-1
DNA: TGTGCCAGCAGTTTAATCGGGACAGGGAGTAATGAGCAGTTCTTC
CDR3: CASSLIGTGSNEQFF

D: -
V: TRBV25-1
size: -
J: TRBJ2-2
DNA: TGTGCCAGCAGAGACCCCCGTGAAACCGGGGAGCTGTTTTTT
CDR3: CASRDPRETGELFF

D: -
V: TRBV15
size: -
J: TRBJ2-5
DNA: TGTGCCACCAGCAGCTGGGAAGAGACCCAGTACTTC
CDR3: CATSSWEETQYF

D: -
V: TRBV19
size: -
J: TRBJ2-2
DNA: TGTGCCAGTAGTCCAGATCCGGGGGAGCTGTTTTTT
CDR3: CASSPDPGELFF

D: -
V: TRBV29-1
size: -
J: TRBJ1-1
DNA: TGCAGCGTTGAAAGGGGGGGCACTGAAGCTTTCTTT
CDR3: CSVERGGTEAFF

D: -
V: TRBV11-2
size: -
J: TRBJ2-7
DNA: TGTGCCAGCAGCGCCCTTGCACGCCCTTACGAGCAGTACTTC
CDR3: CASSALARPYEQYF

D: -
V: TRBV15
size: few
J: TRBJ1-1
DNA: TGTGCCACCAGCAGAGCCTCGGTGGCCACTGAAGCTTTCTTT
CDR3: CATSRASVATEAFF

D: -
V: TRBV10-1
size: few
J: TRBJ1-2
DNA: TGCGCCAGCAGTGAGTTTAGCTACACCTTC
CDR3: CASSEFSYTF

D: -
V: TRBV5-6
size: -
J: TRBJ2-7
DNA: TGTGCCAGCAGCTTGGGCCGGGAGCAGTACTTC
CDR3: CASSLGREQYF

D: -
V: TRBV7-9
size: -
J: TRBJ1-2
DNA: TGTGCCAGCAGCTCTACAGGGCATGGCTACACCTTC
CDR3: CASSSTGHGYTF

D: -
V: TRBV10-3
size: few
J: TRBJ2-1
DNA: TGTGCCATCAGTGGGCTACAGGGAGGCGAGCAGTTCTTC
CDR3: CAISGLQGGEQFF

D: -
V: TRBV27
size: few
J: TRBJ1-1
DNA: TGTGCCAGCAGTCAAAACCCGATCGTTGAAGCTTTCTTT
CDR3: CASSQNPIVEAFF

D: -
V: TRBV2
size: -
J: TRBJ1-2
DNA: TGTGCCAGCAGTGATCCCGGGGGGGGCCACGGCTACACCTTC
CDR3: CASSDPGGGHGYTF

D: -
V: TRBV27
size: -
J: TRBJ1-1
DNA: TGTGCCAGCAGTTTAACGGGCCCTACGGGCACTGAAGCTTTCTTT
CDR3: CASSLTGPTGTEAFF

D: TRBD2
V: TRBV5-1
size: few
J: TRBJ2-5
DNA: TGCGCCAGCAGACGGACTAGCGGGGGATACCAAGAGACCCAGTACTTC
CDR3: CASRRTSGGYQETQYF

D: TRBD2
V: TRBV30
size: -
J: TRBJ2-5
DNA: TGTGCCTGCTCCGCGGGGGGCGAGACCCAGTACTTC
CDR3: CACSAGGETQYF

D: -
V: TRBV27
size: -
J: TRBJ2-1
DNA: TGTGCCAGCAGTTTAGCCCCCGCAGGCTCCTACAATGAGCAGTTCTTC
CDR3: CASSLAPAGSYNEQFF

D: TRBD1
V: TRBV14
size: -
J: TRBJ2-7
DNA: TGTGCCAGCAGCCAAGCACAGGGGGGCACCTACGAGCAGTACTTC
CDR3: CASSQAQGGTYEQYF

D: TRBD1
V: TRBV7-3
size: once
J: TRBJ2-3
DNA: TGTGCCAGCAGCCTCGGGACAGTCACAGATACGCAGTATTTT
CDR3: CASSLGTVTDTQYF

D: -
V: TRBV7-9
size: -
J: TRBJ2-7
DNA: TGTGCCAGCAGCCCTACGACGGAAAACTACGAGCAGTACTTC
CDR3: CASSPTTENYEQYF

D: TRBD1
V: TRBV19
size: -
J: TRBJ2-4
DNA: TGTGCCAGTAGCGAAACAGGGGTCGAAAATGACATTCAGTACTTC
CDR3: CASSETGVENDIQYF

D: TRBD2
V: TRBV4-2
size: -
J: TRBJ2-2
DNA: TGTGCCAGCAGCCAACCCTCGGGGGGGCATACCGGGGAGCTGTTTTTT
CDR3: CASSQPSGGHTGELFF

D: TRBD1
V: TRBV19
size: -
J: TRBJ2-1
DNA: TGTGCCAGCAGCGACAGGGTCTCCTACAATGAGCAGTTCTTC
CDR3: CASSDRVSYNEQFF

D: TRBD1
V: TRBV6-5
size: -
J: TRBJ2-5
DNA: TGTGCCAGCAGTTTTGGACAGGGGCTAGAGACCCAGTACTTC
CDR3: CASSFGQGLETQYF

D: TRBD1
V: TRBV27
size: few
J: TRBJ1-3
DNA: TGTGCCAGCAGTTTACCCCTGAACAGGGGCTGGGGAAACACCATATATTTT
CDR3: CASSLPLNRGWGNTIYF

D: -
V: TRBV5-1
size: once
J: TRBJ2-2
DNA: TGCGCCAGCAGCTTTATCGAGAACACCGGGGAGCTGTTTTTT
CDR3: CASSFIENTGELFF

D: TRBD1
V: TRBV5-6
size: -
J: TRBJ2-5
DNA: TGTGCCAGCAGCGACACAGGGGGGGAGACCCAGTACTTC
CDR3: CASSDTGGETQYF

D: TRBD2
V: TRBV4-1
size: -
J: TRBJ2-1
DNA: TGCGCCAGCAGCCCCAGACTAGCGGGGGGGCCGGGTCTCAATGAGCAGTTCTTC
CDR3: CASSPRLAGGPGLNEQFF

D: TRBD1
V: TRBV7-8
size: -
J: TRBJ2-2
DNA: TGTGCCAGCAGCCTTCACAGGGGCTCGAACACCGGGGAGCTGTTTTTT
CDR3: CASSLHRGSNTGELFF

D: -
V: TRBV27
size: few
J: TRBJ1-1
DNA: TGTGCCAGCAGTTACCGGGGTGTAGCGGAAGCTTTCTTT
CDR3: CASSYRGVAEAFF

D: TRBD2
V: TRBV4-1
size: few
J: TRBJ2-1
DNA: TGCGCCAGCAGCCAAGGCTGGACTAGCGGGGTCAATGAGCAGTTCTTC
CDR3: CASSQGWTSGVNEQFF

D: -
V: TRBV2
size: -
J: TRBJ2-4
DNA: TGTGCCAGCAGTATAGTCAGGGGTATTCAGTACTTC
CDR3: CASSIVRGIQYF

D: -
V: TRBV25-1
size: -
J: TRBJ1-1
DNA: TGTGCCAGCAGTGACATACTGAACACTGAAGCTTTCTTT
CDR3: CASSDILNTEAFF

D: -
V: TRBV7-9
size: -
J: TRBJ2-7
DNA: TGTGCCAGCAGCTTAACCCTCTCGGACGAGCAGTACTTC
CDR3: CASSLTLSDEQYF

D: -
V: TRBV15
size: few
J: TRBJ2-5
DNA: TGTGCCACCAGCAGAGATCTGGGGTCGGAAGATCAAGAGACCCAGTACTTC
CDR3: CATSRDLGSEDQETQYF

D: -
V: TRBV2
size: -
J: TRBJ1-6
DNA: TGTGCCAGCAGGGGGCCAGGACGGGAACCCCTCCACTTT
CDR3: CASRGPGREPLHF

D: TRBD2
V: TRBV5-6
size: -
J: TRBJ2-5
DNA: TGTGCCAGCAGCTCAGGCCCTAGCGGGGCGAAACAAGAGACCCAGTACTTC
CDR3: CASSSGPSGAKQETQYF

D: -
V: TRBV7-9
size: few
J: TRBJ2-5
DNA: TGTGCCAGCAGCTTAGGATTTGGGGAAGAGACCCAGTACTTC
CDR3: CASSLGFGEETQYF

D: TRBD2
V: TRBV6-1
size: -
J: TRBJ2-7
DNA: TGTGCCAGCAGTAAAGAGGCTAGCGGGGGACACGAGCAGTACTTC
CDR3: CASSKEASGGHEQYF

D: TRBD1
V: TRBV30
size: -
J: TRBJ2-1
DNA: TGTGCCTGGAACGAATTCGGACAGGGACACAACAATGAGCAGTTCTTC
CDR3: CAWNEFGQGHNNEQFF